Listed here are 3 T cell receptor beta chains from one sample, sequenced in a study of cytomegalovirus exposure and HLA in healthy donors. PCR used 60 Vbeta primers and 13 Jbeta primers. Clones were read by immunoSEQ multiplex PCR, and TCRdb kept only the in-frame ones, dropping some. This table has 160,000 or so clones, less than 90% appearing once. The source material was PBMCs. These receptors came from a male donor in good health and CMV-seropositive.

The chain uses TRBV28 and TRBJ1-6; 8 bases are shared with TRBD1. V trimming: 6 bases; J trimming: 6 bases; junction bases outside the gene matches: 4. The CDR3 length is 14 residues. CDR1 is MDHEN, CDR2 SYDVKM, per germline. The CDR3: CASSLGQANSPLHF. CDR3 in DNA: TGTGCCAGCAGCCTGGGACAGGCTAATTCACCCCTCCACTTT. The variable domain in full, with the rest retrieved from reference TRBV28 and TRBJ1-6, is DVKVTQSSRYLVKRTGEKVFLECVQDMDHENMFWYRQDPGLGLRLIYFSYDVKMKEKGDIPEGYSVSREKKERFSLILESASTNQTSMYLCASSLGQANSPLHFGNGTRLTVT.

This chain connects TRBV14 to TRBJ2-7, with TRBD1 identical over 8 bases. CDR3 size: 15 residues. Germline V gives CDR1 SGHDN, CDR2 FVKESK. The junction had 6 bases not matched to a gene; V was cut back by 3 bases and J by 2 bases. In DNA, the CDR3 is TGTGCCAGCAGCCACAGGGGGCAGCTCACCTACGAGCAGTACTTC. Residues: CASSHRGQLTYEQYF.

The chain employs TRBV27 and TRBJ2-7, with TRBD2 as a possible D gene (6 bases). V was clipped by 3 bases and J by 3 bases, with 15 bases between them. Germline V gene sequence: CDR1 MNHEY, CDR2 SMNVEV (reference sequence). The CDR3 covers 15 residues. The CDR3 region has the DNA TGTGCCAGCAGTTTTGCTACCGGGACTTACTACGAGCAGTACTTC. Residues: CASSFATGTYYEQYF.